A selection of T cell receptor beta chains follows, all from one sample in a study of control samples from healthy donors and cancer patients. Using immunoSEQ multiplex PCR, the repertoire was profiled, and TCRdb retains in-frame clones only, with some absent. The repertoire holds fewer than 100,000 clones, with roughly 78% as singletons. The specimen was blood. The receptors were sampled from a man aged 60-69 years in good health. The CDR3 runs from the conserved cysteine through the conserved F or W. Fields, in order: J gene, D gene, clone size, V gene, CDR3 protein, CDR3 DNA. The D gene is left open where the match is weak. A row's size may be missing; if present it is once, few, many or a size class.

j_call: TRBJ2-7
d_call: TRBD2
clone_size: few
v_call: TRBV2
cdr3_aa: CASSEDLAGGYEQYF
cdr3_nt: TGTGCCAGCAGTGAAGATCTAGCGGGAGGGTACGAGCAGTACTTC

j_call: TRBJ1-2
d_call: TRBD1
clone_size: few
v_call: TRBV9
cdr3_aa: CASSLPGGEGYTF
cdr3_nt: TGTGCCAGCAGCCTCCCAGGGGGAGAAGGCTACACCTTC

j_call: TRBJ2-2
d_call: TRBD2
clone_size: .
v_call: TRBV11-2
cdr3_aa: CASSFQGLAFPGGELFF
cdr3_nt: TGTGCCAGCAGCTTTCAGGGACTAGCGTTCCCGGGCGGGGAGCTGTTTTTT

j_call: TRBJ2-3
d_call: TRBD1
clone_size: once
v_call: TRBV19
cdr3_aa: CASSPGTGALGADTQYF
cdr3_nt: TGTGCCAGTAGTCCCGGGACAGGGGCCCTAGGGGCAGATACGCAGTATTTT

j_call: TRBJ2-3
d_call: TRBD1
clone_size: .
v_call: TRBV3-1/TRBV3-2
cdr3_aa: CASRSGQPGADTQYF
cdr3_nt: TGTGCCAGCAGATCGGGACAGCCCGGAGCAGATACGCAGTATTTT

j_call: TRBJ2-3
d_call: .
clone_size: .
v_call: TRBV28
cdr3_aa: CASSSRGSWEDTQYF
cdr3_nt: TGTGCCAGCAGCTCCCGGGGTTCGTGGGAGGATACGCAGTATTTT

j_call: TRBJ2-1
d_call: TRBD2
clone_size: .
v_call: TRBV7-9
cdr3_aa: CASSPVGGSDNEQFF
cdr3_nt: TGTGCCAGCAGCCCCGTGGGGGGGAGTGATAATGAGCAGTTCTTC

j_call: TRBJ1-4
d_call: TRBD1
clone_size: .
v_call: TRBV25-1
cdr3_aa: CASRRTKGTGPSEKLFF
cdr3_nt: TGTGCCAGCAGGAGAACTAAGGGGACAGGGCCTAGTGAAAAACTGTTTTTT

j_call: TRBJ1-3
d_call: .
clone_size: .
v_call: TRBV19
cdr3_aa: CASSPRLSGNTIYF
cdr3_nt: TGTGCCAGTAGTCCCCGTCTCTCTGGAAACACCATATATTTT

j_call: TRBJ1-4
d_call: .
clone_size: .
v_call: TRBV9
cdr3_aa: CASSVEWGLGEKLFF
cdr3_nt: TGTGCCAGCAGCGTAGAATGGGGGCTTGGAGAAAAACTGTTTTTT

j_call: TRBJ1-1
d_call: .
clone_size: .
v_call: TRBV7-6
cdr3_aa: CASSLVPGQWDTEAFF
cdr3_nt: TGTGCCAGCAGCCTAGTACCGGGACAATGGGACACTGAAGCTTTCTTT

j_call: TRBJ2-7
d_call: TRBD1
clone_size: .
v_call: TRBV29-1
cdr3_aa: CSVAGGVVYEQYF
cdr3_nt: TGCAGCGTGGCAGGGGGAGTAGTCTACGAGCAGTACTTC

j_call: TRBJ2-1
d_call: TRBD2
clone_size: .
v_call: TRBV11-2
cdr3_aa: CASSFTSVSSYNEQFF
cdr3_nt: TGTGCCAGCAGCTTCACTAGCGTGAGCTCCTACAATGAGCAGTTCTTC

j_call: TRBJ2-7
d_call: TRBD1
clone_size: .
v_call: TRBV2
cdr3_aa: CASSTRQGLYEQYF
cdr3_nt: TGTGCCAGCAGTACCCGACAGGGGCTCTACGAGCAGTACTTC

j_call: TRBJ2-2
d_call: TRBD1
clone_size: .
v_call: TRBV11-3
cdr3_aa: CASSNSFGTGTTGELFF
cdr3_nt: TGTGCCAGCAGCAACAGTTTTGGGACAGGGACCACCGGGGAGCTGTTTTTT

j_call: TRBJ1-5
d_call: .
clone_size: few
v_call: TRBV4-1
cdr3_aa: CASSQELRGSNQPQHF
cdr3_nt: TGCGCCAGCAGCCAAGAGCTAAGAGGGAGCAATCAGCCCCAGCATTTT

j_call: TRBJ2-1
d_call: TRBD2
clone_size: .
v_call: TRBV10-2
cdr3_aa: CASSEAFGLASYNEQFF
cdr3_nt: TGCGCCAGCAGTGAGGCTTTCGGACTAGCGAGCTACAATGAGCAGTTCTTC

j_call: TRBJ1-5
d_call: .
clone_size: once
v_call: TRBV3-1/TRBV3-2
cdr3_aa: CASSPSPTLKSNQPQHF
cdr3_nt: TGTGCCAGCAGCCCCTCCCCGACCCTGAAAAGCAATCAGCCCCAGCATTTT

j_call: TRBJ1-5
d_call: TRBD1
clone_size: .
v_call: TRBV28
cdr3_aa: CASSPGTGLLDQPQHF
cdr3_nt: TGTGCCAGCAGCCCCGGGACAGGGTTATTGGATCAGCCCCAGCATTTT

j_call: TRBJ2-5
d_call: TRBD1
clone_size: .
v_call: TRBV6-5
cdr3_aa: CASSTGTGGLETQYF
cdr3_nt: TGTGCCAGCAGCACCGGGACAGGGGGCTTGGAGACCCAGTACTTC

j_call: TRBJ1-3
d_call: .
clone_size: .
v_call: TRBV7-8
cdr3_aa: CASSLVRRRISGNTIYF
cdr3_nt: TGTGCCAGCAGCTTAGTCCGCCGGCGGATCTCTGGAAACACCATATATTTT

j_call: TRBJ1-1
d_call: TRBD1
clone_size: .
v_call: TRBV6-6
cdr3_aa: CASIRRQGATTTEAFF
cdr3_nt: TGTGCCAGCATTCGCCGACAGGGAGCGACCACGACTGAAGCTTTCTTT